The rows below give T cell receptor beta chains drawn from one sample of a study of blood T cell repertoires in COVID-19. The assay was immunoSEQ multiplex PCR, and TCRdb's table has in-frame clones only and misses some. The table lists some 29,000 clones, 80% to 85% of them singletons. The specimen was peripheral blood. These receptors came from a man aged 80 or over with active COVID-19. Both conserved end residues are part of each CDR3. The order of the fields is J gene, clone size, D gene, V gene, CDR3 protein, CDR3 DNA. A D gene is named only where the DNA matches it firmly. Size values are once, few and many counts, or a class for expanded clones, and some rows have none.

J: TRBJ1-2
size: -
D: -
V: TRBV6-5
CDR3: CASRDSAQYGYTF
DNA: TGTGCCAGCAGGGACAGTGCCCAGTATGGCTACACCTTC

J: TRBJ2-1
size: -
D: TRBD2
V: TRBV18
CDR3: CASSPPIAGGISNEQFF
DNA: TGTGCCAGCTCACCGCCTATAGCGGGGGGGATTTCCAATGAGCAGTTCTTC

J: TRBJ1-2
size: -
D: TRBD1
V: TRBV7-2
CDR3: CASSLGGQGLYGYTF
DNA: TGTGCCAGCAGCTTGGGAGGACAGGGCCTCTATGGCTACACCTTC

J: TRBJ2-1
size: few
D: TRBD1
V: TRBV7-9
CDR3: CASSLAGTGGWYNEQFF
DNA: TGTGCCAGCAGCTTAGCGGGGACAGGGGGTTGGTACAATGAGCAGTTCTTC

J: TRBJ1-6
size: -
D: TRBD1
V: TRBV28
CDR3: CASSFRDRSSPLHF
DNA: TGTGCCAGCAGTTTCCGGGACAGGTCGTCACCCCTCCACTTT

J: TRBJ1-2
size: -
D: -
V: TRBV7-9
CDR3: CASSLASLNKGLNYGYTF
DNA: TGTGCCAGCAGCTTAGCTTCTCTCAATAAGGGGCTTAACTATGGCTACACCTTC

J: TRBJ1-2
size: -
D: -
V: TRBV18
CDR3: CASSETGGSYGYTF
DNA: TGTGCCAGCTCCGAGACGGGGGGTTCATATGGCTACACCTTC

J: TRBJ1-2
size: -
D: TRBD1
V: TRBV30
CDR3: CAGTVNFYGYTF
DNA: TGTGCCGGGACAGTCAATTTTTATGGCTACACCTTC

J: TRBJ2-5
size: -
D: -
V: TRBV11-2
CDR3: CASSLDRQETQYF
DNA: TGTGCCAGCAGCCTCGACAGACAAGAGACCCAGTACTTC

J: TRBJ2-5
size: -
D: -
V: TRBV15
CDR3: CATSWDIYQETQYF
DNA: TGTGCCACCAGCTGGGACATCTACCAAGAGACCCAGTACTTC

J: TRBJ2-1
size: few
D: -
V: TRBV12-5
CDR3: CASGPRTTEQFF
DNA: TGTGCTAGTGGACCTAGGACTACTGAGCAGTTCTTC

J: TRBJ1-1
size: -
D: -
V: TRBV6-6
CDR3: CASSTGLKWNTEAFF
DNA: TGTGCCAGCAGCACAGGATTAAAATGGAACACTGAAGCTTTCTTT

J: TRBJ1-5
size: -
D: -
V: TRBV19
CDR3: CASRTQGGIQPQHF
DNA: TGTGCCAGTAGGACCCAGGGAGGGATTCAGCCCCAGCATTTT

J: TRBJ2-1
size: -
D: TRBD1
V: TRBV7-9
CDR3: CASRLGQGGNEQFF
DNA: TGTGCCAGCAGACTTGGACAGGGCGGCAATGAGCAGTTCTTC

J: TRBJ2-3
size: -
D: -
V: TRBV4-1
CDR3: CASSQYEVLGTQYF
DNA: TGCGCCAGCAGCCAATATGAGGTTTTAGGTACGCAGTATTTT

J: TRBJ1-1
size: -
D: -
V: TRBV30
CDR3: CAWSVNTEAFF
DNA: TGTGCCTGGTCGGTGAACACTGAAGCTTTCTTT

J: TRBJ2-1
size: -
D: -
V: TRBV3-1/TRBV3-2
CDR3: CASSQEIGAGSSYNEQFF
DNA: TGTGCCAGCAGCCAAGAAATCGGGGCGGGGAGCTCCTACAATGAGCAGTTCTTC

J: TRBJ1-6
size: -
D: TRBD1
V: TRBV10-3
CDR3: CAIKGGQGDNSPLHF
DNA: TGTGCCATCAAAGGGGGACAGGGTGATAATTCACCCCTCCACTTT

J: TRBJ1-1
size: -
D: TRBD1
V: TRBV10-3
CDR3: CAISVLPGQSNTEAFF
DNA: TGTGCCATCAGCGTACTTCCGGGACAGTCGAACACTGAAGCTTTCTTT

J: TRBJ2-2
size: few
D: TRBD2
V: TRBV3-1/TRBV3-2
CDR3: CASSQAASGGRNTGELFF
DNA: TGTGCCAGCAGCCAAGCAGCTAGCGGGGGGCGAAACACCGGGGAGCTGTTTTTT

J: TRBJ1-6
size: once
D: -
V: TRBV13
CDR3: CASSLYAENSPLHF
DNA: TGTGCCAGCAGCTTATATGCGGAAAATTCACCCCTCCACTTT

J: TRBJ1-2
size: -
D: -
V: TRBV2
CDR3: CASTLDRDANYGYTF
DNA: TGTGCCAGCACCCTCGACAGAGATGCTAACTATGGCTACACCTTC

J: TRBJ2-3
size: -
D: -
V: TRBV2
CDR3: CASSSTTLGTDTQYF
DNA: TGTGCCAGCTCTAGTACCACGCTCGGCACAGATACGCAGTATTTT

J: TRBJ1-2
size: -
D: -
V: TRBV6-5
CDR3: CASRSTQTGGYTF
DNA: TGTGCCAGCAGATCGACTCAAACCGGTGGCTACACCTTC

J: TRBJ2-1
size: few
D: TRBD2
V: TRBV19
CDR3: CASSPVGTSSYNEQFF
DNA: TGTGCCAGTAGTCCCGTAGGGACTAGCTCCTACAATGAGCAGTTCTTC

J: TRBJ2-7
size: -
D: -
V: TRBV4-2
CDR3: CASSHGDFGGEQYF
DNA: TGTGCCAGCAGTCACGGGGACTTTGGGGGCGAGCAGTACTTC

J: TRBJ2-7
size: -
D: -
V: TRBV20-1
CDR3: CSAKQGYEQYF
DNA: TGCAGTGCGAAACAGGGATACGAGCAGTACTTC

J: TRBJ2-3
size: -
D: TRBD2
V: TRBV5-6
CDR3: CASSPWTSGGLRGTDTQYF
DNA: TGTGCCAGCAGCCCATGGACTAGCGGGGGACTACGAGGCACAGATACGCAGTATTTT

J: TRBJ1-2
size: -
D: TRBD1
V: TRBV6-5
CDR3: CASSKDRPSYGYTF
DNA: TGTGCCAGCAGCAAGGACAGGCCCAGCTATGGCTACACCTTC

J: TRBJ2-1
size: -
D: TRBD2
V: TRBV4-1
CDR3: CASSQDSGGANEQFF
DNA: TGCGCCAGCAGCCAAGATAGCGGGGGGGCCAATGAGCAGTTCTTC

J: TRBJ1-4
size: few
D: -
V: TRBV7-2
CDR3: CASSLGGGGNEKLFF
DNA: TGTGCCAGCAGCTTAGGGGGAGGGGGTAATGAAAAACTGTTTTTT

J: TRBJ1-4
size: -
D: -
V: TRBV19
CDR3: CASSTSGRGRTTNEKLFF
DNA: TGTGCCAGTAGTACGTCTGGTCGGGGGAGAACAACTAATGAAAAACTGTTTTTT

J: TRBJ2-1
size: medium-sized
D: -
V: TRBV5-1
CDR3: CASRIEGGNEQFF
DNA: TGCGCCAGCAGGATCGAGGGGGGGAATGAGCAGTTCTTC

J: TRBJ1-2
size: -
D: -
V: TRBV19
CDR3: CASSRPGLANYGYTF
DNA: TGTGCCAGTTCAAGACCGGGATTAGCTAACTATGGCTACACCTTC

J: TRBJ2-1
size: -
D: -
V: TRBV9
CDR3: CASSVAVSSYNEQFF
DNA: TGTGCCAGCAGCGTAGCCGTGAGCTCCTACAATGAGCAGTTCTTC

J: TRBJ2-5
size: -
D: TRBD1
V: TRBV5-3
CDR3: CARSQPRTGGPLGAQYF
DNA: TGTGCCAGAAGCCAACCAAGGACAGGGGGCCCGCTTGGGGCCCAGTACTTC

J: TRBJ2-6
size: few
D: -
V: TRBV10-3
CDR3: CAISPTGPLSGANVLTF
DNA: TGTGCCATCAGCCCGACAGGCCCTCTTTCAGGGGCCAACGTCCTGACTTTC

J: TRBJ2-7
size: few
D: -
V: TRBV27
CDR3: CASSSDYEQYF
DNA: TGTGCCAGCAGTTCAGACTACGAGCAGTACTTC

J: TRBJ2-1
size: -
D: -
V: TRBV10-3
CDR3: CAISESTRTLLNEQFF
DNA: TGTGCCATCAGTGAGTCGACCCGGACACTTTTGAATGAGCAGTTCTTC

J: TRBJ2-7
size: few
D: TRBD1
V: TRBV6-5
CDR3: CASSRQGEYYEQYF
DNA: TGTGCCAGCAGTCGGCAGGGGGAATACTACGAGCAGTACTTC

J: TRBJ2-1
size: -
D: -
V: TRBV30
CDR3: CAWNTRASVMNEQFF
DNA: TGTGCCTGGAATACCCGGGCTAGCGTTATGAATGAGCAGTTCTTC

J: TRBJ1-2
size: -
D: TRBD1
V: TRBV10-3
CDR3: CAIRDSGTGGTGYTF
DNA: TGTGCCATCAGGGACTCCGGGACAGGGGGCACGGGCTACACCTTC

J: TRBJ1-2
size: -
D: -
V: TRBV5-4
CDR3: CASSLVHTGRGNGYTF
DNA: TGTGCCAGCAGCTTGGTCCACACCGGGCGGGGGAATGGCTACACCTTC

J: TRBJ2-5
size: -
D: -
V: TRBV3-1/TRBV3-2
CDR3: CASSPYRRDQETQYF
DNA: TGTGCCAGCAGCCCATATAGGAGGGACCAAGAGACCCAGTACTTC

J: TRBJ2-1
size: -
D: -
V: TRBV19
CDR3: CASSSLAYNEQFF
DNA: TGTGCCAGTAGTAGTCTAGCATACAATGAGCAGTTCTTC

J: TRBJ2-4
size: -
D: -
V: TRBV5-8
CDR3: CASSLARGFAKNIQYF
DNA: TGTGCCAGCAGCTTGGCCCGGGGATTTGCCAAAAACATTCAGTACTTC

J: TRBJ2-5
size: -
D: TRBD2
V: TRBV5-1
CDR3: CASSLAGSGGRSGTQYF
DNA: TGCGCCAGCAGCTTGGCTGGTAGCGGGGGTCGATCGGGGACCCAGTACTTC

J: TRBJ2-7
size: few
D: TRBD2
V: TRBV6-2/TRBV6-3
CDR3: CASSQRTSGGGLVQYF
DNA: TGTGCCAGCAGCCAAAGGACTAGCGGGGGGGGTTTGGTGCAGTACTTC

J: TRBJ1-5
size: -
D: TRBD1
V: TRBV18
CDR3: CASSPQEGAVQPQHF
DNA: TGTGCCAGCTCCCCTCAAGAGGGGGCAGTTCAGCCCCAGCATTTT

J: TRBJ2-1
size: -
D: -
V: TRBV3-1/TRBV3-2
CDR3: CASSQSGGNEQFF
DNA: TGTGCCAGCAGCCAATCCGGGGGCAATGAGCAGTTCTTC

J: TRBJ1-2
size: few
D: TRBD1
V: TRBV19
CDR3: CASSTTGGHNYGYTF
DNA: TGTGCCAGTAGTACGACAGGGGGACATAACTATGGCTACACCTTC

J: TRBJ2-3
size: -
D: TRBD2
V: TRBV13
CDR3: CAIEGRGIDTQYF
DNA: TGTGCCATCGAGGGGCGGGGGATAGATACGCAGTATTTT

J: TRBJ1-3
size: -
D: -
V: TRBV20-1
CDR3: CSARQGNTIYF
DNA: TGCAGTGCTAGACAGGGAAACACCATATATTTT

J: TRBJ2-2
size: -
D: TRBD1
V: TRBV19
CDR3: CASRTGLNTGELFF
DNA: TGTGCCAGTAGGACAGGGTTGAACACCGGGGAGCTGTTTTTT

J: TRBJ2-2
size: -
D: -
V: TRBV5-1
CDR3: CASSKSGWANTGELFF
DNA: TGCGCCAGCAGCAAATCCGGGTGGGCGAACACCGGGGAGCTGTTTTTT

J: TRBJ1-5
size: -
D: -
V: TRBV6-6
CDR3: CASSYPGNQPQHF
DNA: TGTGCCAGCAGTTACCCAGGAAATCAGCCCCAGCATTTT

J: TRBJ2-1
size: -
D: -
V: TRBV20-1
CDR3: CSANRGNEQFF
DNA: TGCAGTGCCAATAGGGGCAATGAGCAGTTCTTC

J: TRBJ1-1
size: -
D: -
V: TRBV6-5
CDR3: CASIPPEGNTEAFF
DNA: TGTGCCAGCATCCCCCCGGAGGGGAACACTGAAGCTTTCTTT

J: TRBJ1-5
size: few
D: -
V: TRBV4-1
CDR3: CASSHGQGKPQHF
DNA: TGCGCCAGCAGCCACGGTCAGGGGAAGCCCCAGCATTTT